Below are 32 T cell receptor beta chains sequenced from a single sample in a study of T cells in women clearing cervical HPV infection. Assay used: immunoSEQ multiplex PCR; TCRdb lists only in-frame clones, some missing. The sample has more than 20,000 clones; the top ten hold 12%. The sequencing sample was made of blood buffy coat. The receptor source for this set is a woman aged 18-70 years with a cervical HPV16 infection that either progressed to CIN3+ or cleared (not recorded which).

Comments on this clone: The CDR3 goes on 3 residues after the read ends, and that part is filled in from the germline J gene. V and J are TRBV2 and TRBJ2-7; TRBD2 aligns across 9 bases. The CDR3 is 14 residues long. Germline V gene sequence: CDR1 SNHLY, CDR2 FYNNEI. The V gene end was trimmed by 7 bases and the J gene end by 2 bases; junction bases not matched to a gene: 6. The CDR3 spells CASKGASGAYEQYF. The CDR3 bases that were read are TGTGCCAGCAAAGGGGCTAGCGGGGCCTACGAG.

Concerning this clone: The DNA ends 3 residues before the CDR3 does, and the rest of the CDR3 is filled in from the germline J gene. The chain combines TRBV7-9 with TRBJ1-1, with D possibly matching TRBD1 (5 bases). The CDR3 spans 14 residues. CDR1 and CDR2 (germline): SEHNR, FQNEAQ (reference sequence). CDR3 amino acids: CASSLASGIETAFF. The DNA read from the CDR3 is TGTGCCAGCAGCTTAGCATCAGGGATCGAGACA.

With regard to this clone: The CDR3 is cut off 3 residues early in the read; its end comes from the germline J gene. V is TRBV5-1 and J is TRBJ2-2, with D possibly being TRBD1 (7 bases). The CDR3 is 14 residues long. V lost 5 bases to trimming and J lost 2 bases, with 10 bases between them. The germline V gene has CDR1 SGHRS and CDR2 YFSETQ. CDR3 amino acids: CASRRDSNTGELFF. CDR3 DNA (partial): TGCGCCAGCAGGCGGGACAGCAACACCGGGGAG.

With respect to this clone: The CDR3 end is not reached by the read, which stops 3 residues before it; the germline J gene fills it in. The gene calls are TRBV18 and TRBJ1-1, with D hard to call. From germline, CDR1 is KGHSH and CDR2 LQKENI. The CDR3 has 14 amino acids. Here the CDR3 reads CASSPPTRGTRAFF. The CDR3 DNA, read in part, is TGTGCCAGCTCACCACCGACCCGTGGTACTAGA.

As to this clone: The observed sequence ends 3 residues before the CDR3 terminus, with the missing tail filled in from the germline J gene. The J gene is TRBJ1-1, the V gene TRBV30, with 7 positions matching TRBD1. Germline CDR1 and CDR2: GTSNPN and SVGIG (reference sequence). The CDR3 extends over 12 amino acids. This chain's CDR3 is CAWSGDREEAFF. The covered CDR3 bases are TGTGCCTGGAGTGGTGACAGGGAAGAA.

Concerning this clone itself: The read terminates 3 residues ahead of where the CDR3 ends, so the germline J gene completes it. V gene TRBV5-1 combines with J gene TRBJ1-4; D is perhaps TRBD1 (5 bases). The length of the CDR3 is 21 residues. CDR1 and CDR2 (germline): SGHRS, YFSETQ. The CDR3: CASSLGALSAPQASGANVLFF. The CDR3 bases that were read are TGCGCCAGCAGCTTGGGGGCTCTTTCCGCCCCACAGGCCTCTGGGGCCAACGTA. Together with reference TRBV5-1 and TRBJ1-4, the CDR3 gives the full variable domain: KAGVTQTPRYLIKTRGQQVTLSCSPISGHRSVSWYQQTPGQGLQFLFEYFSETQRNKGNFPGRFSGRQFSNSRSEMNVSTLELGDSALYLCASSLGALSAPQASGANVLFFGSGTQLSVL.

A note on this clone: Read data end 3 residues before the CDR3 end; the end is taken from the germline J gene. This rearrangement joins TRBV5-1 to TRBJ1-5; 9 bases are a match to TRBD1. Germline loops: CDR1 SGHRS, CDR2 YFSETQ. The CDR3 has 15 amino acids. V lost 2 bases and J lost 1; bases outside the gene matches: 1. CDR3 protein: CASSLQGASNQPQHF. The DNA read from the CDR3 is TGCGCCAGCAGCTTACAGGGGGCCAGCAATCAGCCC. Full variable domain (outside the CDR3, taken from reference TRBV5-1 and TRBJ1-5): KAGVTQTPRYLIKTRGQQVTLSCSPISGHRSVSWYQQTPGQGLQFLFEYFSETQRNKGNFPGRFSGRQFSNSRSEMNVSTLELGDSALYLCASSLQGASNQPQHFGDGTRLSIL.

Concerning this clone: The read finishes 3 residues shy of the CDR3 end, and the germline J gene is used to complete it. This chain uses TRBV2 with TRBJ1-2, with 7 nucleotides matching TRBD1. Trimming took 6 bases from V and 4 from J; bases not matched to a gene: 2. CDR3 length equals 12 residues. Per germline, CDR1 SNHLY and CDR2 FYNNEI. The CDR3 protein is CASSRQGYGYTF. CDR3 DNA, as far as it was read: TGTGCCAGCAGCAGACAGGGCTATGGC.

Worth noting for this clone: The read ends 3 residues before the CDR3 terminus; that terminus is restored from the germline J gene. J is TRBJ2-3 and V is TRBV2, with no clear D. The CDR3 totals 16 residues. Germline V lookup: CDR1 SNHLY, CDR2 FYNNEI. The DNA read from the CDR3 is TGTGCCAGCAGAGCAACTTTTTGGGCCAAGGAAGAGACG. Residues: CASRATFWAKEET. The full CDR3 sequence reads CASRATFWAKEETQYF. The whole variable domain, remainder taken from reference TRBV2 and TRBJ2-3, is EPEVTQTPSHQVTQMGQEVILRCVPISNHLYFYWYRQILGQKVEFLVSFYNNEISEKSEIFDDQFSVERPDGSNFTLKIRSTKLEDSAMYFCASRATFWAKEETQYFGPGTRLTVL.

The CDR3: CASSPGQGAETQYF. CDR3 bases read: TGCGCCAGCAGTCCGGGACAGGGGGCGGAGACC. The chain has TRBV5-1 and TRBJ2-5, with 12 nucleotides matching TRBD1. The read comes to an end 3 residues before the CDR3 does, leaving the germline J gene to fill in the end. CDR1 SGHRS and CDR2 YFSETQ come from the germline V gene. The CDR3 covers 14 residues. V trimming: 5 bases; J trimming: 5 bases; junction bases outside the gene matches: 4.

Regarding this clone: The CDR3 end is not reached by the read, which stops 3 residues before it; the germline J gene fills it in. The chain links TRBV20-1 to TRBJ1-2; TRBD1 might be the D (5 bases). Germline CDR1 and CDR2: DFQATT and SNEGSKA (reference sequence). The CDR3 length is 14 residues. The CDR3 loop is CSQKEGRAGGGYTF. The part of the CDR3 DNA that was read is TGCAGTCAAAAGGAGGGGAGAGCGGGAGGAGGC.

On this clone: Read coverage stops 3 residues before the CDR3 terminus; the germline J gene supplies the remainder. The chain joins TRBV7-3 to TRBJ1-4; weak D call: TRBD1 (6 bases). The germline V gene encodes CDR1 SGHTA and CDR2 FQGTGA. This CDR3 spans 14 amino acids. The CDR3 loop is CASSEVSGANVLFF. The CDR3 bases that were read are TGTGCCAGCAGTGAGGTTTCAGGGGCCAACGTA.

The CDR3 DNA, read in part, is TGTGCCAGCAGTGAAGGGACAGGGGGCGGTCGGCCG. This gives the protein CASSEGTGGGRP. In full, the CDR3 reads CASSEGTGGGRPQYF. The V and J genes are TRBV2 and TRBJ2-3; TRBD1 matches at 11 bases. Read data end 3 residues before the CDR3 end; the end is taken from the germline J gene. Germline-derived CDR1 and CDR2 are SNHLY and FYNNEI. There are 15 residues in the CDR3.

This chain's CDR3 is CASSIGGGGTNEKLFF. The sequenced part of the CDR3 DNA is TGTGCCAGTAGTATAGGCGGAGGGGGCACTAATGAAAAA. The chain recombines TRBV19 with TRBJ1-4, with 7 bases fitting TRBD1. The read terminates 3 residues before the CDR3 end, so the remaining end is supplied by the germline J gene. Per the germline V gene, CDR1 is LNHDA and CDR2 is SQIVND (reference sequence). This CDR3 comprises 16 residues. Trimming at V came to 1 base and at J to 2 bases, leaving 4 bases not matched to a gene.

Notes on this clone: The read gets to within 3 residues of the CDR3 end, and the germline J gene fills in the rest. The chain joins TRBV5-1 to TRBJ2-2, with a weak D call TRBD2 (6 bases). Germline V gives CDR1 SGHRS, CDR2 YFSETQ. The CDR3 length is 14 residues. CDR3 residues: CASSIGTPNQKLFF. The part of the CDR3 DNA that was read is TGCGCCAGCAGCATCGGGACTCCGAATCAAAAG.

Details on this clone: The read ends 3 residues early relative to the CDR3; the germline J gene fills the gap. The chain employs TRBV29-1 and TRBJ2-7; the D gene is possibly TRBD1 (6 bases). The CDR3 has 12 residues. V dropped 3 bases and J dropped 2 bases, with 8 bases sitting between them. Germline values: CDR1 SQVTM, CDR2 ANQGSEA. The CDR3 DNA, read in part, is TGCAGCGTTGAGAGGGACACCTACGAG. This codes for CSVERDTYE. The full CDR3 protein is CSVERDTYEQYF.

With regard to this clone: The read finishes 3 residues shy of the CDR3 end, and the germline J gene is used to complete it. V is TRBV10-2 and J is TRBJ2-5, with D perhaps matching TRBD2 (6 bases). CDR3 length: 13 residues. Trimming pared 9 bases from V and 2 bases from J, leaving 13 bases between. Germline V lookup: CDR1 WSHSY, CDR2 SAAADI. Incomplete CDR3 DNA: TGCGCCAGTTTAGTCAGCGGGCAAGAGACC. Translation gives CASLVSGQET. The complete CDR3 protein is CASLVSGQETQYF.

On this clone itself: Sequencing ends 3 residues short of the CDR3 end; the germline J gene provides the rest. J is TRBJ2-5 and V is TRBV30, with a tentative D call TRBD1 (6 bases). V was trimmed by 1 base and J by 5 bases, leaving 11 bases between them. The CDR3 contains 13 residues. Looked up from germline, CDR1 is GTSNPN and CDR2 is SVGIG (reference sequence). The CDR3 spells CAWSDRVLETQYF. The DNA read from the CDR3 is TGTGCCTGGAGTGACAGGGTCTTGGAGACC.

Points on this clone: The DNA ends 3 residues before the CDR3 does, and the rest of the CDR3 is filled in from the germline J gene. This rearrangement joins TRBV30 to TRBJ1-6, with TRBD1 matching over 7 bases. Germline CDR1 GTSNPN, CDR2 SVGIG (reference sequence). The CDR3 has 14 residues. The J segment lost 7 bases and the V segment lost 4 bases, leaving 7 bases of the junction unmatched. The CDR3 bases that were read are TGTGCCTGGAACCCGGGACAGACGAATTCACCC. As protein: CAWNPGQTNSP. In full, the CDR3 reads CAWNPGQTNSPLHF.

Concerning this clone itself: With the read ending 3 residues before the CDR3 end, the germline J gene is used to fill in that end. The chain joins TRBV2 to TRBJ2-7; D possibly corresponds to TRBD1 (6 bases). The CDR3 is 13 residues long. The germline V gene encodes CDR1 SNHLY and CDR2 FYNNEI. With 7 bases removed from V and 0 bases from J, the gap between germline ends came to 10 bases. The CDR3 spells CASKRTVSYEQYF. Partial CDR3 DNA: TGTGCCAGCAAAAGGACAGTCTCCTACGAG. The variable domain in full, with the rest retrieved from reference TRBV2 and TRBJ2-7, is EPEVTQTPSHQVTQMGQEVILRCVPISNHLYFYWYRQILGQKVEFLVSFYNNEISEKSEIFDDQFSVERPDGSNFTLKIRSTKLEDSAMYFCASKRTVSYEQYFGPGTRLTVT.

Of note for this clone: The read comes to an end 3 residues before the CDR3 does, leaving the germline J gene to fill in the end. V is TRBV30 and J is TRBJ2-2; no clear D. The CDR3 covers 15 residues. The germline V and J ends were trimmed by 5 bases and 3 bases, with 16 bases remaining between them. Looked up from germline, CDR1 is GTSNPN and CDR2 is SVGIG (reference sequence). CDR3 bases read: TGTGCCTGGTCTTCTACCGTGACACACACCGGGGAG. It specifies CAWSSTVTHTGE. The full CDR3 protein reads CAWSSTVTHTGELFF.

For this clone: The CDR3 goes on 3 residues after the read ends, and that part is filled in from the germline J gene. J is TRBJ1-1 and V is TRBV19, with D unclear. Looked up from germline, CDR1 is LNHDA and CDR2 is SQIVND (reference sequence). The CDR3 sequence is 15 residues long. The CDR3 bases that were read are TGTGCCAGTAGTATAGGGAACAGCTTCACAGATACG. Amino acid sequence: CASSIGNSFTDT. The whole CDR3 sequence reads CASSIGNSFTDTAFF.

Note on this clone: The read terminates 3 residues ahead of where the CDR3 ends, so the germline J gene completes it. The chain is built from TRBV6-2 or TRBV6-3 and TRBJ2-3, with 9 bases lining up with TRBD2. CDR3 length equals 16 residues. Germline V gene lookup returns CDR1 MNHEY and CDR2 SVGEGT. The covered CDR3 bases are TGTGCCAGCAGTTACGCGGTAGCGGGGGCTCAAGAGACG. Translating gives CASSYAVAGAQET. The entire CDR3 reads CASSYAVAGAQETQYF.

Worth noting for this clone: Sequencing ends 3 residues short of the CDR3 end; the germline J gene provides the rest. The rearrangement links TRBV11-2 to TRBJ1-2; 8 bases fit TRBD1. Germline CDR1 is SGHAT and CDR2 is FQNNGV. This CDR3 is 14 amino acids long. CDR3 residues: CASSPDRAGGGYTF. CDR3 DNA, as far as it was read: TGTGCCAGCAGCCCGGACAGGGCTGGAGGGGGC.

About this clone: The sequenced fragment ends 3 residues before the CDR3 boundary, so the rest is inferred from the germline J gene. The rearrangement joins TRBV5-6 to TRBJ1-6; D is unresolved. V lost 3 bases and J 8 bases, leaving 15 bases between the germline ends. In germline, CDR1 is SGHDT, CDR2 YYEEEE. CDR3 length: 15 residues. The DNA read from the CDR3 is TGTGCCAGCAGCTCCGTTGCGCTCATGGATTCACCC. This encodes CASSSVALMDSP. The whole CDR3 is CASSSVALMDSPLHF.

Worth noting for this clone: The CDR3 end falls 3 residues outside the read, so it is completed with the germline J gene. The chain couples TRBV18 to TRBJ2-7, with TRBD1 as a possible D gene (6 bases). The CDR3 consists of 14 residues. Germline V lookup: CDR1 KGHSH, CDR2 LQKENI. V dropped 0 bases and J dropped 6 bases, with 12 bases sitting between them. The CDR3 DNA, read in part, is TGTGCCAGCTCACCACCGGGGGCGCGGGTCGAG. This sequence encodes CASSPPGARVE. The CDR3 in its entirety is CASSPPGARVEQYF.

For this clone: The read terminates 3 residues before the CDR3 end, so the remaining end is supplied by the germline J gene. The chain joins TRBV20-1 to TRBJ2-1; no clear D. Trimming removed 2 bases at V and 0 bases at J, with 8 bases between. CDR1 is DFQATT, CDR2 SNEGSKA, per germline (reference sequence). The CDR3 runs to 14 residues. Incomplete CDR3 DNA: TGCAGTGCTAGACCGGTAAGCTCCTACAATGAG. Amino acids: CSARPVSSYNE. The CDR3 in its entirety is CSARPVSSYNEQFF.

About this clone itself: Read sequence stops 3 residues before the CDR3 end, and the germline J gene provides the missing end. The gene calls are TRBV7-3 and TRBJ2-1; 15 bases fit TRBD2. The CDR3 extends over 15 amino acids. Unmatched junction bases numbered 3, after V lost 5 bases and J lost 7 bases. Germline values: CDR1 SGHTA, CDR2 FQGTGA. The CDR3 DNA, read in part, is TGTGCCAGCAGCCGGACTAGCGGGGGGGGGAATGAG. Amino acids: CASSRTSGGGNE. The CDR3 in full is CASSRTSGGGNEQFF.

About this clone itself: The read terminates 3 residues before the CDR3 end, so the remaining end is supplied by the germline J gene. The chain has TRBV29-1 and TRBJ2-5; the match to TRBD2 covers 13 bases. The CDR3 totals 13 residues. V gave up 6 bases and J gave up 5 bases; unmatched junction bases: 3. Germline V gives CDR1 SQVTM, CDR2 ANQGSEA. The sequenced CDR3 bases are TGCAGCGTGGGACTAGCGGGGTTGGAGACC. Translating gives CSVGLAGLET. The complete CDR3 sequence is CSVGLAGLETQYF.

The CDR3 bases that were read are TGTGCCAGCAGTTTAGTACAGGGACGAAACACC. Translating it yields CASSLVQGRNT. The entire CDR3 reads CASSLVQGRNTIYF. The V call is TRBV12-3 or TRBV12-4, the J call TRBJ1-3; D might be TRBD1 (6 bases). With the read ending 3 residues before the CDR3 end, the germline J gene is used to fill in that end. The CDR3 has 14 residues. Trimming shortened V by 1 base and J by 5 bases, and 9 bases separated the two germline ends.

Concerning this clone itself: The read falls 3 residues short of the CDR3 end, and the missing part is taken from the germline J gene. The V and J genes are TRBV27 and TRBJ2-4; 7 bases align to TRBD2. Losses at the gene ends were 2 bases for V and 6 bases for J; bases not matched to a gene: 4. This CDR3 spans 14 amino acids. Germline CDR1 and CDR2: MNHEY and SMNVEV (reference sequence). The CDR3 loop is CASSLTGGGNIQYF. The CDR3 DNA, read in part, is TGTGCCAGCAGTTTAACGGGGGGAGGAAACATT.

This CDR3 reads CASTTGTSGSEQYF. The CDR3 bases that were read are TGTGCCAGTACTACCGGGACTAGCGGGAGCGAG. V gene TRBV19 combines with J gene TRBJ2-7; 14 bases map to TRBD2. The CDR3 end falls 3 residues outside the read, so it is completed with the germline J gene. Per the germline V gene, CDR1 is LNHDA and CDR2 is SQIVND (reference sequence). The CDR3 spans 14 residues. With 7 bases clipped from V and 6 bases from J, the junction kept 5 bases outside the gene matches.